This TCR beta chain comes out of a study of blood T cell repertoires in COVID-19. In the study overall: Acute-phase and convalescent COVID-19 samples originated in the United States, Italy and Spain. T cells, B-cell-depleted T cells, or PBMCs provided the cDNA or gDNA that served as material.

As originally analysed: For nucleated cells, counts were estimated from reference gene primer amplification. Clones were read by immunoSEQ multiplex PCR, and TCRdb kept only the in-frame ones, dropping some. D and trimming were read from the DNA, whereas the V and J calls and clone size are those reported in that table. This table holds fewer than 400,000 clones, under 90% found once. V shed 5 bases, J shed 7 bases, and the junction held 16 bases outside the gene matches. This CDR3 contains 17 residues. Germline V lookup: CDR1 SGHNT, CDR2 YENEEA. Sequenced input: PBMCs or T cells enriched from blood (not recorded which). The TCR was taken from a man aged 30 to 39 who had recovered from COVID-19. This chain connects TRBV11-3 to TRBJ1-4; 7 positions match TRBD1. CDR3 sequence: CASSPGTMDRSFEKLFF. The CDR3 DNA sequence: TGTGCCAGCAGCCCAGGGACGATGGACAGGTCTTTTGAAAAACTGTTTTTT.